The 29 T cell receptor beta chains given below trace back to one sample, sequenced in a study of blood T cells in healthy people across ages. A sample-barcoded 5' primer and a J-beta primer mix were used in a second PCR of roughly 7 to 11 cycles. TCRdb reanalysed the 5' RACE reads using MiXCR and keeps one entry per CDR3 protein. The data show about a million distinct CDR3 sequences, with roughly 50% seen just once and 13% held by the top ten. Source material: blood. The receptors were sampled from a man aged 25-40 years in good health.

This chain uses TRBV30 with TRBJ1-2; maybe TRBD1 (6 bases). Germline CDR1 and CDR2: GTSNPN and SVGIG (reference sequence). The V end lost 0 bases, the J end lost 4 bases, and 12 bases lay between the germline ends. CDR3 length: 14 amino acids. This chain's CDR3 is CAWSVGRGGYGYTF. CDR3 bases: TGTGCCTGGAGTGTCGGCAGGGGTGGCTATGGCTACACCTTC. Full variable domain (missing parts from reference TRBV30 and TRBJ1-2): SQTIHQWPATLVQPVGSPLSLECTVEGTSNPNLYWYRQAAGRGLQLLFYSVGIGQISSEVPQNLSASRPQDRQFILSSKKLLLSDSGFYLCAWSVGRGGYGYTFGSGTRLTVV.

The chain carries TRBV12-3 or TRBV12-4 and TRBJ2-2; D remains unclear. The ends were cut back, 5 bases at V and 1 base at J, with 8 bases in the middle. This CDR3 is built from 14 residues. The CDR3 DNA follows: TGTGCCAGCAGTCCCCTGGTGAACACCGGGGAGCTGTTTTTT. Its translation is CASSPLVNTGELFF.

The chain couples TRBV7-2 to TRBJ2-7; D not certain. V was cut by 5 bases and J by 0 bases, with 14 bases left in between. The CDR3 has 15 amino acids. Germline V gene sequence: CDR1 SGHTA, CDR2 FQGNSA. CDR3 in amino acids: CASSQLPTFSYEQYF. The DNA for the CDR3 is TGTGCCAGCAGCCAGCTTCCGACTTTCTCCTACGAGCAGTACTTC. Full variable domain (missing parts from reference TRBV7-2 and TRBJ2-7): GAGVSQSPSNKVTEKGKDVELRCDPISGHTALYWYRQSLGQGLEFLIYFQGNSAPDKSGLPSDRFSAERTGGSVSTLTIQRTQQEDSAVYLCASSQLPTFSYEQYFGPGTRLTVT.

The J gene is TRBJ2-7, the V gene TRBV7-9; TRBD2 might be the D (6 bases). Germline values: CDR1 SEHNR, CDR2 FQNEAQ (reference sequence). The germline V and J ends were trimmed by 3 bases and 5 bases, with 11 bases remaining between them. The CDR3 runs 13 residues. The CDR3 reads CASSFGGKHEQYF. CDR3 DNA: TGTGCCAGCAGCTTCGGGGGAAAGCACGAGCAGTACTTC.

The J gene is TRBJ2-4, the V gene TRBV18, with TRBD2 matching over 11 bases. The DNA end favors TRBJ2-7, so the J call may be wrong. There are 16 residues in the CDR3. Germline CDR1 KGHSH, CDR2 LQKENI. CDR3 protein: CASSQTGTSGPYEQYF. CDR3 nucleotide sequence: TGTGCCAGCTCACAAACCGGGACTAGCGGCCCCTACGAGCAGTACTTC.

The chain couples TRBV20-1 to TRBJ2-1; TRBD1 matches 7 bases. V shed 0 bases and J 9 bases; nucleotides not matched to a gene: 2. Germline CDR1 and CDR2: DFQATT and SNEGSKA (reference sequence). The CDR3 covers 12 residues. CDR3 protein: CSARDQGVEQFF. As DNA, the CDR3 is TGCAGTGCTAGAGATCAGGGGGTTGAGCAGTTCTTC.

This clonotype appeared a single time. This sequence joins TRBV29-1 and TRBJ2-1; a weak D match, TRBD1 (5 bases). This CDR3 is built from 13 residues. Germline CDR1 is SQVTM and CDR2 is ANQGSEA. V lost 2 bases and J lost 5, with 10 bases in between. CDR3 protein: CSVERGWDNEQFF. CDR3 bases: TGCAGCGTTGAAAGGGGCTGGGACAATGAGCAGTTCTTC.

This clonotype was seen at least ten times. The chain links TRBV5-7 to TRBJ2-3, with a tentative D call TRBD1 (6 bases). TRBV5-7 is noted as an ORF with a role that remains uncertain. The V gene lost 9 bases and the J gene lost 2 bases, with 22 bases spanning the gap. The CDR3 extends over 16 amino acids. CDR3 sequence reads: CAIYDSRGADTDTQYF. The CDR3 DNA follows: TGTGCCATCTATGACTCCAGGGGAGCCGACACAGATACGCAGTATTTT.

The J gene is TRBJ2-3, the V gene TRBV28, with D possibly TRBD2 on 5 matching bases. Germline V gene data show CDR1 as MDHEN and CDR2 as SYDVKM. The CDR3 spans 14 residues. V lost 8 bases to trimming and J lost 7 bases, with 19 bases between them. The CDR3: CASRFGGPTHTQYF. The CDR3 DNA follows: TGTGCCAGCCGCTTTGGCGGGCCGACACATACGCAGTATTTT.

The chain recombines TRBV12-3 or TRBV12-4 with TRBJ2-7; 7 positions agree with TRBD2. V lost 6 bases to trimming and J lost 7 bases; unmatched junction nucleotides: 6. The CDR3 runs 12 residues. The CDR3 reads CASRVGGGEQYF. CDR3 in DNA: TGTGCCAGCAGAGTGGGGGGGGGTGAGCAGTACTTC.

The rearrangement links TRBV7-2 to TRBJ1-4; 8 bases match TRBD1. V shed 8 bases, J shed 7 bases, and the junction held 6 bases outside the gene matches. The CDR3 spans 13 residues. Looked up from germline, CDR1 is SGHTA and CDR2 is FQGNSA. This chain's CDR3 is CASHPGQAEKLFF. The CDR3 DNA sequence: TGTGCCAGCCACCCGGGACAGGCTGAAAAACTGTTTTTT.

V gene TRBV6-1 combines with J gene TRBJ1-2, with D possibly TRBD1 on 5 matching bases. Trimming took 6 bases from V and 4 from J, leaving 9 bases between them. The germline V gene has CDR1 MNHNS and CDR2 SASEGT. The CDR3 runs to 12 residues. Here the CDR3 DNA reads TGTGCCAGCAGGGGGGATTCCTATGGCTACACCTTC. Translation gives CASRGDSYGYTF.

The sample holds a few counts of this clonotype. The V call is TRBV24-1, the J call TRBJ2-7, with 7 nucleotides matching TRBD1. Germline CDR1 reads KGHDR; CDR2 reads SFDVKD. The CDR3 has 13 residues. J was trimmed by 6 bases and V by 3 bases; bases with no gene match: 4. Written as DNA, the CDR3 is TGTGCCACCAGTGATACGACAGGGTTCGAGCAGTACTTC. As protein: CATSDTTGFEQYF.

The rearrangement uses TRBV28 and TRBJ1-5, with 9 bases aligning to TRBD1. V trimming: 4 bases; J trimming: 3 bases; junction bases outside the gene matches: 4. There are 15 residues in the CDR3. Germline V CDR1 and CDR2: MDHEN, SYDVKM. In nucleotides, the CDR3 is TGTGCCAGCAGTTCTAGGACAGGGGCCAATCAGCCCCAGCATTTT. Its translation is CASSSRTGANQPQHF.

This chain uses TRBV9 with TRBJ1-4; tentative D call: TRBD1 (5 bases). This CDR3 is 15 amino acids long. V lost 0 bases, J lost 5 bases, and 11 bases lay in between. CDR1 is SGDLS, CDR2 YYNGEE, per germline. CDR3 residues: CASSVGDSANEKLFF. The CDR3 DNA sequence: TGTGCCAGCAGCGTAGGAGACAGCGCGAATGAAAAACTGTTTTTT.

With regard to this clonotype: One end of the junction varies from germline; a read error may be responsible. The chain joins TRBV7-9 to TRBJ2-7, with 7 bases aligning to TRBD1. The CDR3 is 15 amino acids. CDR1 is SEHNR, CDR2 FQNEAQ, per germline (reference sequence). CDR3 in DNA: TGTGCCAGCAGCAACAGGGGATCAGGCTCCCACGAGCAGTACTTC. This sequence encodes CASSNRGSGSHEQYF.

The table lists this clonotype with a few counts. The chain is built from TRBV29-1 and TRBJ1-2; the D is unclear. The V end was cut by 0 bases, the J end by 0 bases, with 5 bases between. From germline, CDR1 is SQVTM and CDR2 ANQGSEA. The CDR3 totals 13 residues. In DNA form, the CDR3 reads TGCAGCGTTGAAGATCCCGCTAACTATGGCTACACCTTC. The encoded protein is CSVEDPANYGYTF.

V gene TRBV6-1 combines with J gene TRBJ2-7; D is unclear. CDR3 length: 10 amino acids. Germline CDR1 reads MNHNS; CDR2 reads SASEGT. V was clipped by 6 bases and J by 7 bases, with 7 bases between them. The CDR3 spells CASRQGEQYF. The CDR3 DNA is TGTGCCAGCAGACAAGGAGAGCAGTACTTC.

The V and J genes are TRBV20-1 and TRBJ2-3; 8 positions match TRBD1. The V and J ends lost 2 bases and 8 bases, in that order; junction bases with no gene match: 6. Looked up from germline, CDR1 is DFQATT and CDR2 is SNEGSKA (reference sequence). The CDR3 length is 13 residues. The CDR3 DNA reads TGCAGTGCTAGACCCGGGACAGGCCTTACGCAGTATTTT. It encodes CSARPGTGLTQYF.

This clonotype was picked up one time. The gene calls are TRBV20-1 and TRBJ2-5; 7 bases fit TRBD1. Judging by the DNA end, TRBJ2-7 fits better; the J call may be wrong. Looked up from germline, CDR1 is DFQATT and CDR2 is SNEGSKA (reference sequence). CDR3 length equals 15 residues. The CDR3 loop reads CSARDFEGTVYEQYF. In nucleotides, the CDR3 is TGCAGTGCTAGAGATTTTGAGGGGACAGTCTACGAGCAGTACTTC.

V gene TRBV10-3 combines with J gene TRBJ1-2, with 9 bases identical to TRBD1. V lost 6 bases to trimming and J lost 3 bases; unmatched junction nucleotides: 5. Per the germline V gene, CDR1 is ENHRY and CDR2 is SYGVKD. The CDR3 is made up of 14 amino acids. Here the CDR3 DNA reads TGTGCCATCAGGGGGGACAGGGCGGACTATGGCTACACCTTC. As protein: CAIRGDRADYGYTF.

V usage is TRBV7-8 and J usage is TRBJ2-5, with D uncertain. The V gene lost 6 bases and the J gene lost 5 bases, with 13 bases spanning the gap. Germline V gives CDR1 SGHVS, CDR2 FQNEAQ. The CDR3 is 13 amino acids. The CDR3 DNA reads as TGTGCCAGCAGGGGTGAGGCCTGGGAGACCCAGTACTTC. It translates to CASRGEAWETQYF.

This sequence joins TRBV12-3 or TRBV12-4 and TRBJ2-1, with 9 bases that match TRBD2. Trimming cost V 6 bases and J 13 bases; bases outside gene matches: 10. The CDR3 spans 13 residues. Written as DNA, the CDR3 is TGTGCCAGCAGCTCCGGACTAGCGCAGATACAGTTCTTC. Amino acid sequence: CASSSGLAQIQFF.

The chain joins TRBV24-1 to TRBJ1-2; no definite D call. The V and J ends lost 4 bases and 5 bases respectively, with 10 bases between them. Germline CDR1 and CDR2: KGHDR and SFDVKD. The CDR3 is 13 amino acids. CDR3 DNA sequence: TGTGCCACCAGTGACCAAGACTCGTATGGCTACACCTTC. This sequence encodes CATSDQDSYGYTF.

This chain links TRBV7-9 with TRBJ2-3; the D is unclear. The germline CDR1 and CDR2 sequences are SEHNR and FQNEAQ (reference sequence). The CDR3 sequence is 15 residues long. V dropped 4 bases and J dropped 4 bases, with 15 bases sitting between them. This CDR3 is CASSSRKVGADTQYF. CDR3 bases: TGTGCCAGCAGCTCTAGAAAGGTGGGCGCAGATACGCAGTATTTT. Looking up the rest from reference TRBV7-9 and TRBJ2-3 gives the full variable domain: DTGVSQNPRHKITKRGQNVTFRCDPISEHNRLYWYRQTLGQGPEFLTYFQNEAQLEKSRLLSDRFSAERPKGSFSTLEIQRTEQGDSAMYLCASSSRKVGADTQYFGPGTRLTVL.

This clonotype showed up just once. The chain has TRBV10-3 and TRBJ2-4, with D possibly TRBD2 on 6 matching bases. CDR1 is ENHRY and CDR2 is SYGVKD in the germline V gene. The V end was cut by 8 bases, the J end by 8 bases, with 16 bases between. This CDR3 is 13 amino acids long. This chain's CDR3 is CAIAVNSGDIQYF. The CDR3 nucleotides are TGTGCCATCGCCGTAAATAGCGGAGACATTCAGTACTTC.

This clonotype was observed a few times. The V call is TRBV7-2, the J call TRBJ2-3, with 11 bases matching TRBD2. V gave up 0 bases and J gave up 2 bases; unmatched junction bases: 4. Germline CDR1 and CDR2: SGHTA and FQGNSA. The CDR3 has 17 amino acids. The DNA for the CDR3 is TGTGCCAGCAGCTTAGCCGCTAGCGGGGGGATCACAGATACGCAGTATTTT. Translation gives CASSLAASGGITDTQYF.

This clonotype was counted a single time. One end of the junction does not line up with germline, which may come from a read error. The V and J genes are TRBV12-3 or TRBV12-4 and TRBJ2-5; 7 bases agree with TRBD2. This CDR3 contains 15 residues. CDR3 sequence: CASSYGGSYQEAQYF. For the CDR3, the DNA is TGTGCCAGCAGTTACGGCGGGAGCTACCAAGAGGCCCAGTACTTC.

The J gene is TRBJ2-1, the V gene TRBV7-2, with 9 bases that match TRBD1. The J call may be wrong; the DNA end is better matched by TRBJ2-7. The CDR3 contains 15 residues. Germline V CDR1 and CDR2: SGHTA, FQGNSA. In nucleotides, the CDR3 is TGTGCCAGCAGCCACAGGGGGCAGAGTTACAATGAGCAGTACTTC. Translated: CASSHRGQSYNEQYF.